Below, 30 T cell receptor beta chains from the same sample are listed, as sequenced in a study of T-cell memory formation after mild COVID-19. From the 5' RACE reads, TCRdb called clonotypes with MiXCR, one entry per CDR3 protein. Of hundreds of thousands of distinct CDR3 sequences detected, about 20% appear once; the ten largest clones hold 9.5% to 15%. Sequencing input: PBMCs or a T cell subset sorted from them (not recorded which). The receptor source for this set is an adult woman who had mild COVID-19 (a few samples of this study predate the infection). Cell type and time point are not known.

This clonotype has only a few counts. The J gene is TRBJ2-3, the V gene TRBV12-5; TRBD2 agrees at 14 bases. The CDR3 has 15 residues. Germline CDR1 is LGHNT and CDR2 is FRNRAP. With V trimmed by 5 bases and J by 4 bases, 2 bases remained unmatched. The CDR3: CASGPGLAGADTQYF. For the CDR3, the DNA is TGTGCTAGTGGTCCGGGACTAGCGGGGGCAGATACGCAGTATTTT.

This chain joins TRBV12-3 or TRBV12-4 and TRBJ2-5; 7 positions agree with TRBD2. The V segment lost 6 bases and the J segment 4 bases; nucleotides outside the gene matches: 8. CDR3 length equals 14 residues. The CDR3 sequence: CASRIREGGETQYF. The CDR3 DNA reads as TGTGCCAGCAGGATCAGGGAGGGAGGAGAGACCCAGTACTTC.

CDR3 bases: TGTGCCAGCAGTGAATACGGGACAGGGCCCTACGAGCAGTACTTC. Its translation is CASSEYGTGPYEQYF. This rearrangement joins TRBV6-1 to TRBJ2-7; TRBD1 aligns across 9 bases. Germline V gene data show CDR1 as MNHNS and CDR2 as SASEGT. Losses at the gene ends were 2 bases for V and 2 bases for J; bases not matched to a gene: 4. This CDR3 comprises 15 residues.

This clonotype was counted once. This rearrangement joins TRBV29-1 to TRBJ1-2, with D possibly TRBD1 on 5 matching bases. The CDR3 is 11 residues long. V was cut by 7 bases and J by 5 bases, with 11 bases left in between. The germline V gene encodes CDR1 SQVTM and CDR2 ANQGSEA. CDR3 sequence: CSGGEKYGYTF. For the CDR3, the DNA is TGCAGCGGGGGGGAAAAGTATGGCTACACCTTC. The full variable domain, rest sourced from reference TRBV29-1 and TRBJ1-2, is SAVISQKPSRDICQRGTSLTIQCQVDSQVTMMFWYRQQPGQSLTLIATANQGSEATYESGFVIDKFPISRPNLTFSTLTVSNMSPEDSSIYLCSGGEKYGYTFGSGTRLTVV.

In its sample, this clonotype was seen a few times. V gene TRBV3-1 combines with J gene TRBJ2-4; no clear D gene. Germline CDR1 and CDR2: LGHDT and YNNKEL (reference sequence). The CDR3 length is 14 residues. The V end was cut by 2 bases, the J end by 5 bases, with 10 bases between. The CDR3 protein is CASSQRFNENIQYF. The CDR3 region has the DNA TGTGCCAGCAGCCAAAGATTTAACGAAAACATTCAGTACTTC.

The rearrangement links TRBV7-9 to TRBJ1-4; D is unresolved. Between the trimmed V and J ends, which lost 6 bases and 7 bases, there was a span of 18 bases. CDR3 length: 15 residues. CDR1 SEHNR and CDR2 FQNEAQ come from the germline V gene (reference sequence). CDR3 in amino acids: CASSYRKGPVEKLFF. DNA for the CDR3: TGTGCCAGCAGTTATCGTAAAGGGCCAGTTGAAAAACTGTTTTTT.

There are a few counts of this clonotype. The chain recombines TRBV19 with TRBJ2-1; 9 nucleotides agree with TRBD1. Unmatched junction bases numbered 7, after V lost 6 bases and J lost 7 bases. The CDR3 extends over 14 amino acids. Germline V gives CDR1 LNHDA, CDR2 SQIVND (reference sequence). CDR3 coding DNA: TGTGCCAGTAGCTACAGGGGGCGGGTGAATGAGCAGTTCTTC. This sequence encodes CASSYRGRVNEQFF. The full variable domain, rest sourced from reference TRBV19 and TRBJ2-1, is DGGITQSPKYLFRKEGQNVTLSCEQNLNHDAMYWYRQDPGQGLRLIYYSQIVNDFQKGDIAEGYSVSREKKESFPLTVTSAQKNPTAFYLCASSYRGRVNEQFFGPGTRLTVL.

Only a few counts were recorded for this clonotype. The chain employs TRBV7-2 and TRBJ2-1; tentatively, D is TRBD2 (6 bases). The CDR3 covers 15 residues. V lost 7 bases to trimming and J lost 1 base, with 14 bases between them. CDR1 is SGHTA, CDR2 FQGNSA, per germline. For the CDR3, the DNA is TGTGCCAGCATAGCGGCCTCCCGGTCCTACAATGAGCAGTTCTTC. This codes for CASIAASRSYNEQFF.

V gene TRBV5-5 combines with J gene TRBJ2-1; 9 bases align to TRBD2. The trim removed 1 base at V and 15 bases at J, leaving 8 bases unmatched. The CDR3 length is 13 residues. Germline V lookup: CDR1 SGHKS, CDR2 YYEKEE (reference sequence). Here the CDR3 reads CASSLRGGGRAFF. The CDR3 nucleotides are TGTGCCAGCAGCTTGAGGGGTGGCGGGAGGGCGTTCTTC.

This clonotype appeared a few times. The genes are TRBV20-1 and TRBJ2-5; D tentatively fits TRBD1 or TRBD2 (5 bases each). Germline lookup yields CDR1 DFQATT and CDR2 SNEGSKA (reference sequence). This CDR3 spans 12 amino acids. V was shortened by 1 base and J by 4 bases, with 7 bases between the two germline ends. The CDR3 nucleotides read TGCAGTGCTAGAGGAGGGGTAGAGACCCAGTACTTC. This translates into CSARGGVETQYF.

This clonotype was counted a single time. This chain uses TRBV20-1 with TRBJ2-7; TRBD1 is a possible D gene (5 bases). Looked up from germline, CDR1 is DFQATT and CDR2 is SNEGSKA (reference sequence). This CDR3 contains 14 residues. Trimming took 2 bases from V and 5 from J, leaving 16 bases between them. The CDR3 region has the DNA TGCAGTGCTAGAAACCCCGTCAGGGCCGACGAGCAGTACTTC. This sequence encodes CSARNPVRADEQYF.

This sequence joins TRBV29-1 and TRBJ2-7; TRBD2 matches 13 bases. The CDR3 has 13 residues. Trimming took 6 bases from V and 2 from J; bases not matched to a gene: 1. Germline loops: CDR1 SQVTM, CDR2 ANQGSEA. CDR3 sequence: CSVGTSGAYEQYF. The CDR3 coding sequence is TGCAGCGTCGGGACTAGCGGGGCCTACGAGCAGTACTTC.

This chain joins TRBV2 and TRBJ1-4; D unclear. Germline V lookup: CDR1 SNHLY, CDR2 FYNNEI. The CDR3 runs to 14 residues. Trimming left V 8 bases short and J 4 bases short, with 14 bases between. The CDR3 DNA reads as TGTGCCAGCGATGGGCCGGAACTTAATGAAAAACTGTTTTTT. This gives the protein CASDGPELNEKLFF.

CDR3 DNA: TGTGCCAGCAGTGAAGCGGCGACAGGGCAAGAGACCCAGTACTTC. It translates to CASSEAATGQETQYF. The chain has TRBV6-1 and TRBJ2-5; the match to TRBD1 covers 7 bases. CDR3 length equals 15 residues. CDR1 MNHNS and CDR2 SASEGT come from the germline V gene. V lost 0 bases, J lost 2 bases, and 3 bases stayed unmatched.

J is TRBJ1-2 and V is TRBV27, with D maybe TRBD1 (5 bases). Germline CDR1 MNHEY, CDR2 SMNVEV (reference sequence). V gave up 5 bases and J gave up 8 bases, with 21 bases separating them. The CDR3 has 15 amino acids. The CDR3 reads CASSRSQGESRGYTF. CDR3 DNA: TGTGCCAGCAGTCGATCCCAGGGAGAATCAAGGGGCTACACCTTC.

The rearrangement uses TRBV11-3 and TRBJ2-2, with D possibly TRBD1 on 5 matching bases. Germline CDR1 is SGHNT and CDR2 is YENEEA. Trimming cost V 6 bases and J 5 bases, with 13 bases left between them. This CDR3 is 14 amino acids long. The CDR3 sequence is CASRGGPGTGELFF. CDR3 in DNA: TGTGCCAGCAGGGGTGGGCCAGGGACCGGGGAGCTGTTTTTT.

This rearrangement joins TRBV7-9 to TRBJ2-4; the D is unclear. CDR3 size: 13 residues. Germline V gene data show CDR1 as SEHNR and CDR2 as FQNEAQ (reference sequence). V was pared by 7 bases and J by 5 bases, with 12 bases between. The CDR3 nucleotides are TGTGCCAGCAATAAGCAGTCCGAAAACATTCAGTACTTC. Amino acids: CASNKQSENIQYF. The whole variable domain, remainder taken from reference TRBV7-9 and TRBJ2-4, is DTGVSQNPRHKITKRGQNVTFRCDPISEHNRLYWYRQTLGQGPEFLTYFQNEAQLEKSRLLSDRFSAERPKGSFSTLEIQRTEQGDSAMYLCASNKQSENIQYFGAGTRLSVL.

This clonotype was observed a few times. The chain is built from TRBV7-3 and TRBJ2-1; 16 nucleotides agree with TRBD2. There are 18 residues in the CDR3. Germline-derived CDR1 and CDR2 are SGHTA and FQGTGA. The trim removed 3 bases at V and 9 bases at J, leaving 11 bases unmatched. CDR3 loop: CASSLSPGTSGRAGEQFF. DNA of the CDR3: TGTGCCAGCAGCTTGTCCCCCGGGACTAGCGGGAGGGCGGGTGAGCAGTTCTTC.

The chain carries TRBV9 and TRBJ2-2; 8 bases are a match to TRBD1. CDR3 length: 15 amino acids. V dropped 2 bases and J dropped 4; count of bases not matched to a gene: 4. Germline V gene lookup returns CDR1 SGDLS and CDR2 YYNGEE. This CDR3 is CASSVKQGVTGELFF. DNA for the CDR3: TGTGCCAGCAGCGTCAAACAGGGGGTCACCGGGGAGCTGTTTTTT.

This clonotype was seen more than once but under ten times. The chain is built from TRBV11-3 and TRBJ1-1; D perhaps matches TRBD1 (5 bases). The CDR3 length is 14 residues. Germline V gene sequence: CDR1 SGHNT, CDR2 YENEEA. V was cut by 1 base and J by 5 bases, with 11 bases left in between. The CDR3 coding sequence is TGTGCCAGCAGCTTAGCGGCAGGGAGGACTGAAGCTTTCTTT. It specifies CASSLAAGRTEAFF.

This rearrangement joins TRBV6-5 to TRBJ1-3; D is possibly TRBD1 (6 bases). V dropped 8 bases and J dropped 2 bases, with 10 bases sitting between them. The CDR3 runs 13 residues. Germline V gene data show CDR1 as MNHEY and CDR2 as SVGAGI. The CDR3 nucleotides are TGTGCCAGCCAAAAGGGGGCTGGAAACACCATATATTTT. Its protein is CASQKGAGNTIYF.

This clonotype has only a few counts. The chain has TRBV5-1 and TRBJ2-4, with 8 bases identical to TRBD1. The CDR3 spans 15 residues. Germline CDR1 reads SGHRS; CDR2 reads YFSETQ. V was clipped by 0 bases and J by 7 bases; unmatched bases: 6. The CDR3 sequence: CASSLGPDRVNIQYF. CDR3 nucleotides: TGCGCCAGCAGCTTGGGACCGGACAGGGTTAACATTCAGTACTTC.

This clonotype was detected only a few times. The chain has TRBV29-1 and TRBJ2-1; 7 positions agree with TRBD1. Trimming at V came to 7 bases and at J to 5 bases, leaving 11 bases not matched to a gene. The germline V gene encodes CDR1 SQVTM and CDR2 ANQGSEA. The CDR3 spans 14 residues. The CDR3 loop is CSASPGTADNEQFF. In DNA form, the CDR3 reads TGCAGCGCTTCACCCGGGACAGCGGACAATGAGCAGTTCTTC.

This clonotype was counted between two and nine times. This chain connects TRBV12-3 or TRBV12-4 to TRBJ2-1, with TRBD1 identical over 7 bases. The ends lost 5 bases at V and 5 bases at J; junction bases unmatched: 9. CDR3 length: 15 residues. The CDR3 sequence: CASSIDRAPHNEQFF. The CDR3 DNA reads as TGTGCCAGCAGTATTGACAGGGCCCCCCACAATGAGCAGTTCTTC.

This chain joins TRBV5-1 and TRBJ1-2; D may be TRBD1 (5 bases). The CDR3 runs to 15 residues. Germline V CDR1 and CDR2: SGHRS, YFSETQ. Trimming shortened V by 0 bases and J by 8 bases, and 17 bases separated the two germline ends. The CDR3 spells CASSLASGLLWGYTF. CDR3 in DNA: TGCGCCAGCAGCTTGGCCTCGGGACTGTTGTGGGGCTACACCTTC.

This chain uses TRBV9 with TRBJ2-7, with 9 bases aligning to TRBD2. The CDR3 sequence is 16 residues long. Germline V gene sequence: CDR1 SGDLS, CDR2 YYNGEE. Germline trimming cut 3 bases from V and 0 bases from J; bases unmatched to any gene: 7. In DNA form, the CDR3 reads TGTGCCAGCAGCGCCGATAGCGGGGGAAGCTCCTACGAGCAGTACTTC. The encoded protein is CASSADSGGSSYEQYF.

This clonotype was seen more than once but under ten times. The chain joins TRBV7-9 to TRBJ2-4; 7 bases align to TRBD1. The CDR3 is made up of 16 amino acids. Germline CDR1 reads SEHNR; CDR2 reads FQNEAQ (reference sequence). The V gene end was trimmed by 4 bases and the J gene end by 8 bases; junction bases not matched to a gene: 14. The CDR3 DNA reads as TGTGCCAGCAGCTCCTCCCTAGACAGGGCGGAACACATTCAGTACTTC. Its translation is CASSSSLDRAEHIQYF.

This chain joins TRBV30 and TRBJ2-7; D possibly corresponds to TRBD1 (6 bases). From germline, CDR1 is GTSNPN and CDR2 SVGIG (reference sequence). V was trimmed by 5 bases and J by 4 bases, leaving 15 bases between them. This CDR3 region has 13 residues. CDR3 in amino acids: CAWAGDPGYEQYF. CDR3 DNA: TGTGCCTGGGCAGGGGACCCAGGTTACGAGCAGTACTTC.

This clonotype was picked up a small number of times. The V call is TRBV6-1, the J call TRBJ1-2; no firm D call. V lost 6 bases to trimming and J lost 0 bases, with 17 bases between them. Per the germline V gene, CDR1 is MNHNS and CDR2 is SASEGT. The CDR3 sequence is 16 residues long. The CDR3 here is CASRYSRSVANYGYTF. CDR3 nucleotide sequence: TGTGCCAGCAGGTACAGCAGATCAGTAGCTAACTATGGCTACACCTTC.

In this sample, this clonotype turned up a few times. The chain is built from TRBV12-3 or TRBV12-4 and TRBJ2-1, with D hard to call. CDR3 size: 13 residues. V was pared by 6 bases and J by 4 bases, with 10 bases between. Here the CDR3 DNA reads TGTGCCAGCAGATACGGACGGTACAATGAGCAGTTCTTC. This codes for CASRYGRYNEQFF.